Detailed here is one TCR beta chain. This specimen belongs to a study of blood T cell repertoires in COVID-19. Study details: In each case, the material was cDNA or gDNA derived from T cells, B-cell-depleted T cells, or PBMCs.

Generated by immunoSEQ multiplex PCR, the TCRdb table keeps only in-frame clones and is missing some. The data hold approximately 250,000 clones, with 70% to 90% observed a single time. This receptor was obtained from a man in his forties or fifties with acute or convalescent COVID-19. Sequencing was performed on peripheral blood.

This chain's CDR3 is CASSQGTGPEDEQYF. CDR3 nucleotide sequence: TGTGCCAGCAGCCAAGGGACAGGGCCGGAGGACGAGCAGTACTTC. The chain links TRBV3-1 (or the pseudogene TRBV3-2) to TRBJ2-7, with 8 positions matching TRBD1. The CDR3 is made up of 15 amino acids. V was pared by 1 base and J by 5 bases, with 7 bases of the junction left unmatched. CDR1 LGHDT and CDR2 YNNKEL come from the germline V gene (reference sequence).